This T cell receptor (beta chain) was recovered during a study of T-cell memory formation after mild COVID-19. About the research overall: Clusters were largely donor specific. Study-wide results and limits: Day 15 to 85 contracting clones showed balanced CD4/CD8; day 15 to 37 expanders favored CD4+.

In its sample, this clonotype was seen a few times. Its specificity is unknown. One entry per CDR3 protein results from TCRdb running MiXCR on the 5' RACE reads. In the table there are around 310,000 distinct CDR3 sequences, roughly an eighth of which are singletons. Sequencing was carried out using PBMCs or a T cell subset sorted from them (not recorded which). The receptor was isolated from a man younger than 30 who had mild COVID-19 (a few samples of this study predate the infection). Cell type and time point are not known.

In nucleotides, the CDR3 is TGTGCCAGCAGTTACTTGCAGGGTGGGGAGACCCAGTACTTC. This translates into CASSYLQGGETQYF. The gene calls are TRBV6-2 or TRBV6-3 and TRBJ2-5; D perhaps matches TRBD1 (5 bases). V was shortened by 1 base and J by 5 bases, with 11 bases between the two germline ends. The CDR3 extends over 14 amino acids. CDR1 and CDR2 (germline): MNHEY, SVGEGT.